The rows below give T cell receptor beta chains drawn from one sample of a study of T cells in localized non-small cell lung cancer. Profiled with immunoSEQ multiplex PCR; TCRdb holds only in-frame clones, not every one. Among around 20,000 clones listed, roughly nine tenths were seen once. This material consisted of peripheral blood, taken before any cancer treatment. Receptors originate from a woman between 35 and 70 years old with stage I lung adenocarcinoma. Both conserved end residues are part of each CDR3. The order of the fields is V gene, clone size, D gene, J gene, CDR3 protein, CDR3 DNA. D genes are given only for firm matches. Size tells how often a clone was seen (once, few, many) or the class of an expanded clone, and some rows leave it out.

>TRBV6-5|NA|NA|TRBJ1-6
CASSTGVQNSPLHF
TGTGCCAGCTCTACGGGGGTACAAAATTCACCCCTCCACTTT
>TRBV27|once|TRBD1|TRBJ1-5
CASRSAGAGGSNQPQHF
TGTGCCAGCAGATCAGCGGGGGCAGGGGGTAGCAATCAGCCCCAGCATTTT
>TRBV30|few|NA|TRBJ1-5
CAWSVEGNQPQHF
TGTGCCTGGAGTGTTGAGGGGAATCAGCCCCAGCATTTT
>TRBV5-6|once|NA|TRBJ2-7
CASSLDLGDTGYEQYF
TGTGCCAGCAGCTTGGACCTAGGGGACACCGGGTACGAGCAGTACTTC
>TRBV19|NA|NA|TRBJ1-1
CASSPGRENTEAFF
TGTGCCAGTAGTCCCGGACGGGAGAACACTGAAGCTTTCTTT
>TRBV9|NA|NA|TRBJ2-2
CASSPYWGPNTGELFF
TGTGCCAGCAGCCCTTACTGGGGCCCGAACACCGGGGAGCTGTTTTTT
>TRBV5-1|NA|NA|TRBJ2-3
CASSLVGESTDTQYF
TGCGCCAGCAGCTTGGTCGGGGAAAGCACAGATACGCAGTATTTT
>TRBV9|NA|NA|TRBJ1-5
CASSAQGSGREPQHF
TGTGCCAGCAGCGCCCAGGGTTCGGGCAGAGAGCCCCAGCATTTT
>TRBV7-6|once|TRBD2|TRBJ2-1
CASSLAWAGENEQFF
TGTGCCAGCAGCTTAGCGTGGGCGGGAGAGAATGAGCAGTTCTTC
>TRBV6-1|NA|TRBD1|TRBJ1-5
CASSESFTGDQPQHF
TGTGCCAGCAGTGAAAGCTTTACAGGGGATCAGCCCCAGCATTTT
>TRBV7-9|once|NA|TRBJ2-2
CASRPDRNTGELFF
TGTGCCAGCAGACCCGACAGGAACACCGGGGAGCTGTTTTTT
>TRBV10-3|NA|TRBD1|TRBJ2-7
CAISGGQGDNYEQYF
TGTGCCATCAGTGGAGGGCAGGGGGATAATTACGAGCAGTACTTC
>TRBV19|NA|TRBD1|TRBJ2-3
CASSNWGTGTDTQYF
TGTGCCAGTAGTAACTGGGGGACAGGGACAGATACGCAGTATTTT
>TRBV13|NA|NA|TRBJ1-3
CASSLIAGAGNTIYF
TGTGCCAGCAGCTTAATTGCAGGGGCTGGAAACACCATATATTTT
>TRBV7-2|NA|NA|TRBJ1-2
CASSLAHRKSPYGYTF
TGTGCCAGCAGCTTAGCCCATAGGAAGAGTCCCTATGGCTACACCTTC
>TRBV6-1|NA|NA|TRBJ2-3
CASSEKPVSTDTQYF
TGTGCCAGCAGTGAAAAGCCGGTTAGCACAGATACGCAGTATTTT
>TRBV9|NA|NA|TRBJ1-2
CASSGAREGFSYGYTF
TGTGCCAGCAGCGGAGCGAGGGAGGGCTTCTCCTATGGCTACACCTTC
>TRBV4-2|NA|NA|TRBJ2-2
CASSQDPGTLTTNTGELFF
TGTGCCAGCAGCCAAGATCCGGGGACACTCACGACGAACACCGGGGAGCTGTTTTTT
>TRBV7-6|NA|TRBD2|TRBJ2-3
CASSLVSGSSTDTQYF
TGTGCCAGCAGCTTAGTTAGCGGGAGTAGCACAGATACGCAGTATTTT
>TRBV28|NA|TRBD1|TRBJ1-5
CASSSLGQGGQPQHF
TGTGCCAGCAGTTCCCTGGGACAGGGTGGGCAGCCCCAGCATTTT
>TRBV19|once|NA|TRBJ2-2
CASSIIFRDHTGELFF
TGTGCCAGTAGTATTATTTTCAGGGACCACACCGGGGAGCTGTTTTTT
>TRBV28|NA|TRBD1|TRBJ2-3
CASSPTGRTDTQYF
TGTGCCAGCAGCCCGACAGGGCGAACAGATACGCAGTATTTT
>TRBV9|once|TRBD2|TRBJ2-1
CASSALAGNEQFF
TGTGCCAGCAGCGCCCTAGCGGGTAATGAGCAGTTCTTC
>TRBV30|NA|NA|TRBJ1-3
CAWTSGNTIYF
TGTGCCTGGACTTCTGGAAACACCATATATTTT
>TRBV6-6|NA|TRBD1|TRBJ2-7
CASRSGQGVKYF
TGTGCCAGCAGAAGTGGACAGGGCGTTAAGTACTTC
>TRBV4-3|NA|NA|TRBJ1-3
CASSQDGTAGNTIYF
TGCGCCAGCAGCCAAGACGGGACTGCTGGAAACACCATATATTTT
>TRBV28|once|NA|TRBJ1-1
CASSRPSGGPLEAFF
TGTGCCAGCAGCCGACCCAGTGGGGGCCCACTCGAAGCTTTCTTT
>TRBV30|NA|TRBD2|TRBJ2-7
CAWRYRGAYEQYF
TGTGCCTGGAGGTACCGGGGGGCCTACGAGCAGTACTTC
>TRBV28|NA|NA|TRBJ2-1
CASSGLHNEQFF
TGTGCCAGCAGTGGACTTCACAATGAGCAGTTCTTC
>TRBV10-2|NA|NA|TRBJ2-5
CASSEGLPRETQYF
TGCGCCAGCAGTGAGGGACTACCGCGAGAGACCCAGTACTTC
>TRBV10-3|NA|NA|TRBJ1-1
CAISDYNRAEAFF
TGTGCCATCAGTGATTATAACAGGGCTGAAGCTTTCTTT
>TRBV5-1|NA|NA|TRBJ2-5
CASSSQWGLGETQYF
TGCGCCAGCAGCTCCCAGTGGGGGTTGGGGGAGACCCAGTACTTC
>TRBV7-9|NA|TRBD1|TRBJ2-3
CASSLLQGSTDTQYF
TGTGCCAGCAGCCTACTACAGGGGAGCACAGATACGCAGTATTTT
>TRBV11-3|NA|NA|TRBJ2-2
CASSLVGTGELFF
TGTGCCAGCAGCTTAGTAGGGACCGGGGAGCTGTTTTTT
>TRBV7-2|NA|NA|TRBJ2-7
CASKVEESVSEQYF
TGTGCCAGCAAGGTTGAGGAGTCTGTTAGCGAGCAGTACTTC
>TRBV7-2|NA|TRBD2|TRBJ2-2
CASSSPSGGTTGELFF
TGTGCCAGCAGCTCCCCTAGCGGGGGAACCACCGGGGAGCTGTTTTTT
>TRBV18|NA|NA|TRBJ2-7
CASSAGSGVREQYF
TGTGCCAGCTCCGCCGGGAGTGGGGTGCGGGAGCAGTACTTC
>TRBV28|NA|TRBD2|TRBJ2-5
CASSLGYGLAETQYF
TGTGCCAGCAGTTTAGGGTACGGACTAGCCGAGACCCAGTACTTC
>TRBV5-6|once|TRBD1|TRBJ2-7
CASSSVDRSSYEQYF
TGTGCCAGCAGCTCAGTGGACAGGAGCTCCTACGAGCAGTACTTC
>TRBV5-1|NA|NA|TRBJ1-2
CASSLKGIYGYTF
TGCGCCAGCAGCTTGAAAGGCATCTATGGCTACACCTTC
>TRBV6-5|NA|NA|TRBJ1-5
CASSYSPTLPQHF
TGTGCCAGCAGTTACTCACCCACCTTGCCCCAGCATTTT
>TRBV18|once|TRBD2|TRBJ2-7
CASSLGGKNSYEQYF
TGTGCCAGCTCACTCGGGGGGAAGAACTCCTACGAGCAGTACTTC
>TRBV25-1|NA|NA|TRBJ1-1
CASSDTTENTEAFF
TGTGCCAGCAGTGACACGACAGAGAACACTGAAGCTTTCTTT
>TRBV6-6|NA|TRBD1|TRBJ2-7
CASSSGTGSYEQYF
TGTGCCAGCAGTTCCGGGACAGGGAGCTACGAGCAGTACTTC
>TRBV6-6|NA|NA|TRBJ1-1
CASSYPQNTEAFF
TGTGCCAGCAGTTACCCCCAAAACACTGAAGCTTTCTTT
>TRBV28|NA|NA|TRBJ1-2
CASSLKRPGVYTF
TGTGCCAGCAGTTTAAAGAGGCCCGGGGTCTACACCTTC
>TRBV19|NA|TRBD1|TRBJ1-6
CASSTLTGLGSPLHF
TGTGCCAGTAGTACTCTGACAGGGTTGGGTTCACCCCTCCACTTT